The 5 T cell receptor beta chains below all came from one sample that was sequenced in a study of tumor-infiltrating lymphocytes in primary liver carcinoma. Unsorted whole blood served as the source of blood RNA, and germline DNA was extracted as well. The researchers produced TCR beta cDNA from around 500 ng total RNA with a constant-region primer. Slightly modified ARM-PCR, run as three nested multiplex PCR rounds, produced the TCR beta libraries. With TRBV1-TRBV30 forward primers and a C-beta reverse primer, the first two PCR rounds were run for around 11 cycles each. TCRdb ran MiXCR on the multiplex PCR reads and lists one entry per CDR3 protein. Here the sample spans about 300,000 distinct CDR3 sequences, 65% being singletons. Specimen: peripheral blood. These receptor sequences come from a middle-aged man with primary liver carcinoma and hepatitis B virus infection.

The chain has TRBV24-1 and TRBJ2-1; tentative D call: TRBD2 (6 bases). Germline values: CDR1 KGHDR, CDR2 SFDVKD. Trimming took off 8 bases at V and 5 bases at J, with 15 bases between the two ends. The CDR3 is made up of 14 amino acids. The DNA of the CDR3 is TGTGCCACCAATGGAGGGCTTAGTAACAATGAGCAGTTCTTC. It translates to CATNGGLSNNEQFF.

This clonotype was found many times. The chain couples TRBV10-3 to TRBJ1-2; the D gene is possibly TRBD1 (5 bases). This CDR3 spans 11 amino acids. V was pared by 6 bases and J by 8 bases, with 10 bases between. Germline CDR1 ENHRY, CDR2 SYGVKD. The CDR3 sequence is CAISLTEGYTF. CDR3 sequence (DNA): TGTGCCATCAGCCTGACAGAAGGCTACACCTTC.

For this clonotype: Possible read error: a much larger clone is one base away. The CDR3 bases are TGTGCCAGCAGCCTACGGGGTCACCCCCAGCATTTT. Translating it yields CASSLRGHPQHF. This chain connects TRBV12-3 or TRBV12-4 to TRBJ1-5; D gene ambiguous. V shed 6 bases and J shed 10 bases, with 13 bases lying between them. CDR3 size: 12 residues.

This chain links TRBV7-8 with TRBJ2-7, with D uncertain. Between the trimmed V and J ends, which lost 2 bases and 3 bases, there was a span of 17 bases. The germline V gene encodes CDR1 SGHVS and CDR2 FQNEAQ. The CDR3 sequence is 16 residues long. The CDR3 sequence is CASSLYGVALLYEQYF. CDR3 nucleotide sequence: TGTGCCAGCAGCTTATATGGAGTGGCCCTACTCTACGAGCAGTACTTC.

This clonotype was found a few times. Possible read error: a much larger clone is one base away. The CDR3 DNA sequence: TGCGCCAGCGGGACAGGGCCCCGGGAGCTGTTTTTT. Translation: CASGTGPRELFF. The rearrangement joins TRBV4-3 to TRBJ2-2; 9 bases line up with TRBD1. CDR3 size: 12 residues. V gave up 8 bases and J gave up 9 bases; unmatched junction bases: 4. The germline gives CDR1 LGHNA, CDR2 YSLEER.